The rows below give T cell receptor beta chains drawn from one sample of a study of T-cell reconstitution after alpha-beta-depleted transplantation in children. Each CDR3 protein is one row after TCRdb ran MiXCR on the PCR reads. The sample includes hundreds of thousands of distinct CDR3 sequences, 16% of them seen just once. This material consisted of PBMCs from the stem cell graft donor, taken from the stem cell graft. All receptors derive from a human donor who donated a stem cell graft to a child with acute myeloid leukemia. Both conserved end residues are part of each CDR3. Each record gives: J gene, V gene, D gene, clone size, CDR3 DNA, CDR3 protein. The D gene is left open where the match is weak. Clone size is given for some rows only: seen once, a few or many times, or a class if the clone is expanded.

j_call: TRBJ2-3; v_call: TRBV4-2; d_call: .; clone_size: .; cdr3_nt: TGTGCCAGCAGCCAAGAGACTCGCACAGATACGCAGTATTTT; cdr3_aa: CASSQETRTDTQYF
j_call: TRBJ2-7; v_call: TRBV7-9; d_call: .; clone_size: .; cdr3_nt: TGTGCCAGCAGCTCGACAGTGAGCTCCTACGAGCAGTACTTC; cdr3_aa: CASSSTVSSYEQYF
j_call: TRBJ1-2; v_call: TRBV25-1; d_call: .; clone_size: .; cdr3_nt: TGTGCCAGCAGTCCTTCGGACTATGGCTACACCTTC; cdr3_aa: CASSPSDYGYTF
j_call: TRBJ1-5; v_call: TRBV20-1; d_call: TRBD1; clone_size: many; cdr3_nt: TGCAGTGCTAAACCCGGGACAGGGGATCAGCCCCAGCATTTT; cdr3_aa: CSAKPGTGDQPQHF
j_call: TRBJ1-1; v_call: TRBV3-1; d_call: .; clone_size: .; cdr3_nt: TGTGCCAGCAGCCAAGATCTATCGTCGGCCTCCGCTGGGGCTTTCTTT; cdr3_aa: CASSQDLSSASAGAFF
j_call: TRBJ1-6; v_call: TRBV18; d_call: .; clone_size: few; cdr3_nt: TGTGCCAGCTCACCACGGGGGTCTCGAGATTCACCCCTCCACTTT; cdr3_aa: CASSPRGSRDSPLHF
j_call: TRBJ2-4; v_call: TRBV20-1; d_call: TRBD2; clone_size: few; cdr3_nt: TGCAGTGCTTTGGGGGGGGAAGCCAAAAACATTCAGTACTTC; cdr3_aa: CSALGGEAKNIQYF
j_call: TRBJ1-5; v_call: TRBV7-9; d_call: .; clone_size: .; cdr3_nt: TGTGCCAGCAGCTTAGCGGGGGCGGGACTACAAGGTCAGCCCCAGCATTTT; cdr3_aa: CASSLAGAGLQGQPQHF
j_call: TRBJ2-5; v_call: TRBV20-1; d_call: .; clone_size: .; cdr3_nt: TGCAGTGCTAGAGGGCAGGCGGGAGAGACCCAGTACTTC; cdr3_aa: CSARGQAGETQYF
j_call: TRBJ2-3; v_call: TRBV12-3/TRBV12-4; d_call: .; clone_size: many; cdr3_nt: TGTGCCAGCAGTTTAGCTATAGCAAGTGATACGCAGTATTTT; cdr3_aa: CASSLAIASDTQYF
j_call: TRBJ2-1; v_call: TRBV20-1; d_call: .; clone_size: many; cdr3_nt: TGCAGTGCTAGAGATGGACGGGCCTCCTACAATGAGCAGTTCTTC; cdr3_aa: CSARDGRASYNEQFF
j_call: TRBJ1-1; v_call: TRBV4-3; d_call: TRBD1; clone_size: few; cdr3_nt: TGCGCCAGCAGCCATAGGGGAGGGGGCTGGAGCACTGAAGCTTTCTTT; cdr3_aa: CASSHRGGGWSTEAFF
j_call: TRBJ1-1; v_call: TRBV2; d_call: .; clone_size: .; cdr3_nt: TGTGCCAGCGTCGAGGGTTCTGGCACTGAAGCTTTCTTT; cdr3_aa: CASVEGSGTEAFF
j_call: TRBJ1-5; v_call: TRBV20-1; d_call: .; clone_size: many; cdr3_nt: TGCAGTGCTAGACTTACCCCTAATCAGCCCCAGCATTTT; cdr3_aa: CSARLTPNQPQHF
j_call: TRBJ2-5; v_call: TRBV11-2; d_call: TRBD2; clone_size: few; cdr3_nt: TGTGCCAGCAGCTCCCGTGCTAGCGGGGGACAAGAGACCCAGTACTTC; cdr3_aa: CASSSRASGGQETQYF
j_call: TRBJ2-5; v_call: TRBV20-1; d_call: .; clone_size: .; cdr3_nt: TGCAGTGCTAGAGATCGATATAGCTTCCCCGAGACCCAGTACTTC; cdr3_aa: CSARDRYSFPETQYF
j_call: TRBJ2-2; v_call: TRBV20-1; d_call: TRBD1; clone_size: .; cdr3_nt: TGCAGTGCTAAAAACGGACAGGGGGCGAACACCGGGGAGCTGTTTTTT; cdr3_aa: CSAKNGQGANTGELFF
j_call: TRBJ2-6; v_call: TRBV10-3; d_call: .; clone_size: .; cdr3_nt: TGTGCCATCAGTGATCATATAACGGGCTCTGGGGCCAACGTCCTGACTTTC; cdr3_aa: CAISDHITGSGANVLTF
j_call: TRBJ2-3; v_call: TRBV4-2; d_call: TRBD1; clone_size: .; cdr3_nt: TGTGCCAGCAGCCAGAACAGGGGGTTTCGGCCAGATACGCAGTATTTT; cdr3_aa: CASSQNRGFRPDTQYF
j_call: TRBJ2-1; v_call: TRBV9; d_call: .; clone_size: few; cdr3_nt: TGTGCCAGCAGCCAGAGCGAGAGCTCCTACAATGAGCAGTTCTTC; cdr3_aa: CASSQSESSYNEQFF
j_call: TRBJ2-2; v_call: TRBV10-3; d_call: .; clone_size: .; cdr3_nt: TGTGCCGGGGCCGCCGTAGGCACCGGGGAGCTGTTTTTT; cdr3_aa: CAGAAVGTGELFF
j_call: TRBJ2-1; v_call: TRBV10-2; d_call: .; clone_size: many; cdr3_nt: TGCGCCAGCAGGAGGGGAGGTGGCGGTAATGTCTATGAGCAGTTCTTC; cdr3_aa: CASRRGGGGNVYEQFF
j_call: TRBJ1-4; v_call: TRBV6-5; d_call: TRBD1; clone_size: many; cdr3_nt: TGTGCCAGCAGTTCGAGTGGGACAGGGAATGAAAAACTGTTTTTT; cdr3_aa: CASSSSGTGNEKLFF
j_call: TRBJ1-5; v_call: TRBV20-1; d_call: .; clone_size: many; cdr3_nt: TGCAGTGCTAGGGGACGGGACAATCAGCCCCAGCATTTT; cdr3_aa: CSARGRDNQPQHF
j_call: TRBJ2-1; v_call: TRBV12-3/TRBV12-4; d_call: .; clone_size: many; cdr3_nt: TGTGCCAGCAGTTTAGCCCTTTTTACCTACAATGAGCAGTTCTTC; cdr3_aa: CASSLALFTYNEQFF
j_call: TRBJ2-3; v_call: TRBV7-2; d_call: TRBD2; clone_size: many; cdr3_nt: TGTGCCAGCAGCTTAGGTAGCGGGGGTACAGATACGCAGTATTTT; cdr3_aa: CASSLGSGGTDTQYF
j_call: TRBJ2-6; v_call: TRBV20-1; d_call: TRBD1; clone_size: .; cdr3_nt: TGCAGTGCTAGAGGGGCAGGGGGCTCTGGGGCCAACGTCCTGACTTTC; cdr3_aa: CSARGAGGSGANVLTF
j_call: TRBJ2-5; v_call: TRBV20-1; d_call: TRBD2; clone_size: many; cdr3_nt: TGCAGTGCTAGATTCTCACTAGCGGGGGGTTCCCAGTACTTC; cdr3_aa: CSARFSLAGGSQYF
j_call: TRBJ2-3; v_call: TRBV5-1; d_call: .; clone_size: .; cdr3_nt: TGCGCCAGCAGCTTGGAAGGGGTCATAGGAACGCAGTATTTT; cdr3_aa: CASSLEGVIGTQYF
j_call: TRBJ1-4; v_call: TRBV20-1; d_call: .; clone_size: .; cdr3_nt: TGCAGTGCTAGGAGGGGAGGAAATGAAAAACTGTTTTTT; cdr3_aa: CSARRGGNEKLFF
j_call: TRBJ2-3; v_call: TRBV7-3; d_call: TRBD1; clone_size: few; cdr3_nt: TGTGCCAGCAGCTTAACGGACAGGGGTGCGGATACGCAGTATTTT; cdr3_aa: CASSLTDRGADTQYF
j_call: TRBJ2-1; v_call: TRBV3-1; d_call: .; clone_size: .; cdr3_nt: TGTGCCAGCAGCCCATATGGAGGTTTCAATGAGCAGTTCTTC; cdr3_aa: CASSPYGGFNEQFF
j_call: TRBJ1-6; v_call: TRBV20-1; d_call: TRBD1; clone_size: many; cdr3_nt: TGCAGTGCTAGAGATCCAGTGGGGGACAGGGGTTTCGGTTCACCCCTCCACTTT; cdr3_aa: CSARDPVGDRGFGSPLHF
j_call: TRBJ2-3; v_call: TRBV30; d_call: .; clone_size: few; cdr3_nt: TGTGCCCTCGGGGGGCGAAGCACAGATACGCAGTATTTT; cdr3_aa: CALGGRSTDTQYF
j_call: TRBJ2-1; v_call: TRBV7-2; d_call: .; clone_size: many; cdr3_nt: TGTGCCAGCAGCTTAGAGGGGGGGCCTAGCAGCAATGAGCAGTTCTTC; cdr3_aa: CASSLEGGPSSNEQFF
j_call: TRBJ1-6; v_call: TRBV10-3; d_call: .; clone_size: .; cdr3_nt: TGTGCCATCAGTGCGCAGAGCTCCTATAATTCACCCCTCCACTTT; cdr3_aa: CAISAQSSYNSPLHF
j_call: TRBJ1-5; v_call: TRBV4-3; d_call: .; clone_size: few; cdr3_nt: TGCGCCAGCAGCCAAGGAATCGGTCAGCCCCAGCATTTT; cdr3_aa: CASSQGIGQPQHF
j_call: TRBJ1-2; v_call: TRBV11-3; d_call: .; clone_size: .; cdr3_nt: TGTGCCAGCAGCTTTCCGGGCGGGGGGCAAGGCTACACCTTC; cdr3_aa: CASSFPGGGQGYTF
j_call: TRBJ2-5; v_call: TRBV13; d_call: .; clone_size: .; cdr3_nt: TGTGCCAGCAGCCCGTTTGGAAGCCCCAAGACCCAGTACTTC; cdr3_aa: CASSPFGSPKTQYF
j_call: TRBJ1-1; v_call: TRBV16; d_call: TRBD1; clone_size: .; cdr3_nt: TGTGCCAGCAGCCCTAGACAGGGGTTGGACACTGAAGCTTTCTTT; cdr3_aa: CASSPRQGLDTEAFF
j_call: TRBJ2-2; v_call: TRBV12-3/TRBV12-4; d_call: TRBD1; clone_size: few; cdr3_nt: TGTGCCAGCGGAGAGACAGGGGGCCACGGGGAGCTGTTTTTT; cdr3_aa: CASGETGGHGELFF